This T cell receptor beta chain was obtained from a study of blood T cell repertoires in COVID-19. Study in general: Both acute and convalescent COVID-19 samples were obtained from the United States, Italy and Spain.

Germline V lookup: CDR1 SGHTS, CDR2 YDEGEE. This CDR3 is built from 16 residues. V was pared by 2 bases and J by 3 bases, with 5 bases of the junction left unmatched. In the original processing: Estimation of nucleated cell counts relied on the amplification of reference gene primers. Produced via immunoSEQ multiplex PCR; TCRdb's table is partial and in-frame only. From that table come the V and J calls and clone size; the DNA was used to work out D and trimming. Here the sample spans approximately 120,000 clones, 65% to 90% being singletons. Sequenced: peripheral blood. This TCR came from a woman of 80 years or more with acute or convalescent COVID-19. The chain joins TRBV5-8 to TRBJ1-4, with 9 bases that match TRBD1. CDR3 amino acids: CASSFGTGKANEKLFF. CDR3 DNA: TGTGCCAGCAGCTTCGGGACAGGGAAGGCTAATGAAAAACTGTTTTTT. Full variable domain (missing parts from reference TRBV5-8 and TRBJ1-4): EAGVTQSPTHLIKTRGQQATLRCSPISGHTSVYWYQQALGLGLQFLLWYDEGEERNRGNFPPRFSGRQFPNYSSELNVNALELEDSALYLCASSFGTGKANEKLFFGSGTQLSVL.